Listed below are T cell receptor beta chains from one sample, sequenced in a study of OX40 agonist ivuxolimab in advanced cancers. This table comes from immunoSEQ multiplex PCR, and its TCRdb copy is limited to in-frame clones, with some not included. The profile shows 20,000 to 25,000 clones, approximately 73% of them singletons. The specimen comprised CD4+ or CD8+ T cells sorted from blood, sampled in a trial of the OX40 agonist ivuxolimab. Receptor source: an adult with an advanced solid tumor such as melanoma, head and neck, liver or kidney cancer. CDR3s include the opening cysteine and the closing phenylalanine or tryptophan. Fields, in order: V gene, clone size, CDR3 protein. Not all rows give a size; the values are once, few, many and, for expanded clones, a class.

v_gene: TRBV7-3
abundance: NA
CDR3aa: CASSSRSGGASNEQFF

v_gene: TRBV4-1
abundance: NA
CDR3aa: CASSQERVGNEQFF

v_gene: TRBV6-6
abundance: once
CDR3aa: CASSYENTEAFF

v_gene: TRBV28
abundance: few
CDR3aa: CASSLFTGVNTEAFF

v_gene: TRBV5-1
abundance: NA
CDR3aa: CASSQEHRNTEAFF

v_gene: TRBV29-1
abundance: medium-sized
CDR3aa: CSVEDPRTGPYEQYF

v_gene: TRBV7-9
abundance: NA
CDR3aa: CASSLGSRNGYTF

v_gene: TRBV28
abundance: NA
CDR3aa: CASSLSVFGQFDEKLFF

v_gene: TRBV6-5
abundance: NA
CDR3aa: CASTAGGGAQETQYF

v_gene: TRBV5-4
abundance: NA
CDR3aa: CASSLFWTELNTEAFF

v_gene: TRBV7-9
abundance: NA
CDR3aa: CASSSDSNYGYTF

v_gene: TRBV9
abundance: NA
CDR3aa: CASSPGGTYNEQFF

v_gene: TRBV7-9
abundance: NA
CDR3aa: CASSYGLAREAFF

v_gene: TRBV9
abundance: NA
CDR3aa: CASSKGGEYEQYF

v_gene: TRBV19
abundance: NA
CDR3aa: CASKLAEHTDTQYF

v_gene: TRBV11-3
abundance: NA
CDR3aa: CASSLESTGF

v_gene: TRBV28
abundance: NA
CDR3aa: CASRGGYEQYF

v_gene: TRBV5-4
abundance: NA
CDR3aa: CASSQGPRTLHNEQFF

v_gene: TRBV19
abundance: NA
CDR3aa: CASSFGTGIEQYF

v_gene: TRBV30
abundance: NA
CDR3aa: CAWSPGQHPYNSPLHF

v_gene: TRBV6-1
abundance: NA
CDR3aa: CASKLTGSGYEQYF

v_gene: TRBV14
abundance: NA
CDR3aa: CASSQVTGGRSPLHF

v_gene: TRBV27
abundance: NA
CDR3aa: CASAPLQGSNVLTF

v_gene: TRBV7-8
abundance: NA
CDR3aa: CASSLGGNVQPQHF

v_gene: TRBV4-2
abundance: NA
CDR3aa: CASSQVDGAQGYTF

v_gene: TRBV27
abundance: NA
CDR3aa: CASSSSGRNQPQHF

v_gene: TRBV6-5
abundance: NA
CDR3aa: CASSYALAPLEQYF